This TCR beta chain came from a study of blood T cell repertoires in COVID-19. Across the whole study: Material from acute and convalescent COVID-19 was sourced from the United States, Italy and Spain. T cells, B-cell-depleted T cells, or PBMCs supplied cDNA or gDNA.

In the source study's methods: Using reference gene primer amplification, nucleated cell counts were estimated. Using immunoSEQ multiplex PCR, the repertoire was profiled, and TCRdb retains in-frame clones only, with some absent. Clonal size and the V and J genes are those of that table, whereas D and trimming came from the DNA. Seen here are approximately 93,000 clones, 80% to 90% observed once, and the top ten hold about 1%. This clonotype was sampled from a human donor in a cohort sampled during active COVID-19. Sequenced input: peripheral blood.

The DNA of the CDR3 is TGTGCCAGCAGTCCCGGGACACAAAACACCGGGGAGCTGTTTTTT. Translation gives CASSPGTQNTGELFF. This rearrangement joins TRBV28 to TRBJ2-2; D is possibly TRBD1 (6 bases). This CDR3 has 15 amino acids. Germline-derived CDR1 and CDR2 are MDHEN and SYDVKM. V lost 5 bases and J 2 bases, leaving 12 bases between the germline ends.